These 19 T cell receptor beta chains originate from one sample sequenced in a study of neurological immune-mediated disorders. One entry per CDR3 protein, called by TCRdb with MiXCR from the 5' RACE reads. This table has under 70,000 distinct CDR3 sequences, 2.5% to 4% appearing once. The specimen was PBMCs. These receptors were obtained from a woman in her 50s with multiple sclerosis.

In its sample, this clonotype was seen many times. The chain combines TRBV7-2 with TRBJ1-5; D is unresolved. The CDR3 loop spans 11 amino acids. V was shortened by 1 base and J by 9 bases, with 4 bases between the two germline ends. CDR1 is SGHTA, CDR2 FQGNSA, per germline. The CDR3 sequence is CASSLVGPQHF. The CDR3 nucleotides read TGTGCCAGCAGCTTAGTCGGGCCCCAGCATTTT. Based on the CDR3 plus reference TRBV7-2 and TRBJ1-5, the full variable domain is GAGVSQSPSNKVTEKGKDVELRCDPISGHTALYWYRQSLGQGLEFLIYFQGNSAPDKSGLPSDRFSAERTGGSVSTLTIQRTQQEDSAVYLCASSLVGPQHFGDGTRLSIL.

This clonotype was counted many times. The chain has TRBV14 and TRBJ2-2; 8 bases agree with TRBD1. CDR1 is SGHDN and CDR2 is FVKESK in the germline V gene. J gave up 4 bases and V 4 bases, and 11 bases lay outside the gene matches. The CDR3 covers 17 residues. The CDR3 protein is CASSRRQGQQGTGELFF. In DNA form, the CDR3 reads TGTGCCAGCAGCCGCCGACAGGGGCAACAGGGCACCGGGGAGCTGTTTTTT. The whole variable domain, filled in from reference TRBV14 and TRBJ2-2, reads EAGVTQFPSHSVIEKGQTVTLRCDPISGHDNLYWYRRVMGKEIKFLLHFVKESKQDESGMPNNRFLAERTGGTYSTLKVQPAELEDSGVYFCASSRRQGQQGTGELFFGEGSRLTVL.

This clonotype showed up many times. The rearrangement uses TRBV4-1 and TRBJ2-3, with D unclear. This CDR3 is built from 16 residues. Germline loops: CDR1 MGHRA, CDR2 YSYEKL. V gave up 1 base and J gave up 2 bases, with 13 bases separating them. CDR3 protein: CASSQVDMGFTDTQYF. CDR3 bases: TGCGCCAGCAGCCAAGTAGATATGGGGTTCACAGATACGCAGTATTTT.

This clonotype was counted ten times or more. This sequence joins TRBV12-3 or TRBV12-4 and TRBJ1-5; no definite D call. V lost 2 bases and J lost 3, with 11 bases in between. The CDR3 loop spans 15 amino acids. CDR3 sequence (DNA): TGTGCCAGCAGTTTACAGGTGGGGAACAATCAGCCCCAGCATTTT. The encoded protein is CASSLQVGNNQPQHF.

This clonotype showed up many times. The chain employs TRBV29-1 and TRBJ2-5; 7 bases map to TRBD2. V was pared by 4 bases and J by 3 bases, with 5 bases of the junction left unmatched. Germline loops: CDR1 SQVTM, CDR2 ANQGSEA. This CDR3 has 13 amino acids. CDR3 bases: TGCAGCGTTGTCGGACTAGTGGAAGAGACCCAGTACTTC. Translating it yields CSVVGLVEETQYF.

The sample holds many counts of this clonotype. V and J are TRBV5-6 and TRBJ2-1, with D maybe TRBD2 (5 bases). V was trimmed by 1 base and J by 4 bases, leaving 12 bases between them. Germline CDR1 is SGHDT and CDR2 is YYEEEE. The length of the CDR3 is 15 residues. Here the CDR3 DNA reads TGTGCCAGCAGCTTGTACTTCGGGATTTACAATGAGCAGTTCTTC. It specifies CASSLYFGIYNEQFF.

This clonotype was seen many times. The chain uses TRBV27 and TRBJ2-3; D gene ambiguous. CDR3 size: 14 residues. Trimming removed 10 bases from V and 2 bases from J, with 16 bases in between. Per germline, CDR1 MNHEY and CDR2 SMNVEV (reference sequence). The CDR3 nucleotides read TGTGCCACCGGCGTCCAGATCTCCACAGATACGCAGTATTTT. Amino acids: CATGVQISTDTQYF.

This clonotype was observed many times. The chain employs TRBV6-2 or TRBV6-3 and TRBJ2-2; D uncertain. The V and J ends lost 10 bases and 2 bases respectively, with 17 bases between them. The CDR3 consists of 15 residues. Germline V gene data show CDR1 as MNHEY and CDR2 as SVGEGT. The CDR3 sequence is CATSGPMTNTGELFF. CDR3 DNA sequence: TGTGCCACCTCGGGCCCGATGACTAACACCGGGGAGCTGTTTTTT.

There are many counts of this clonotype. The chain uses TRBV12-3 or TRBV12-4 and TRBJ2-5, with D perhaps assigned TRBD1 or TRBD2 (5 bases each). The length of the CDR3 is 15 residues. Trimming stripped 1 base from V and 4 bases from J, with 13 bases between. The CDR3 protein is CASSLGVGTRETQYF. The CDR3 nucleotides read TGTGCCAGCAGTTTAGGAGTGGGGACCAGAGAGACCCAGTACTTC.

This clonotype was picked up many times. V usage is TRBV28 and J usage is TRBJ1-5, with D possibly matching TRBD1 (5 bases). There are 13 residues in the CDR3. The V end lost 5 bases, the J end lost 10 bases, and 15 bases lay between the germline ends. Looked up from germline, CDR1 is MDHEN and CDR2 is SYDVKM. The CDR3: CASSGDSLEPQHF. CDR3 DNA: TGTGCCAGCAGTGGAGACAGCCTCGAACCCCAGCATTTT.

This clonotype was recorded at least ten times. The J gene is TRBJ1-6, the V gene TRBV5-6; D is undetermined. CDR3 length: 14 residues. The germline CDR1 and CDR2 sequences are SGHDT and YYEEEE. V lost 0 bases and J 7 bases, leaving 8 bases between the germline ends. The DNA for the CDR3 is TGTGCCAGCAGCTTGGCGGGTTTCAATTCACCCCTCCACTTT. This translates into CASSLAGFNSPLHF.

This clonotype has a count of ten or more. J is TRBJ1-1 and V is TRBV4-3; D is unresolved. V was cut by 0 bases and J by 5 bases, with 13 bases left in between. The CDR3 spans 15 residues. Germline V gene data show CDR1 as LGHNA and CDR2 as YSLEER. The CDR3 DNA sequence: TGCGCCAGCAGCCAAGATGGCGCCCAGCGGACTGAAGCTTTCTTT. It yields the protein CASSQDGAQRTEAFF.

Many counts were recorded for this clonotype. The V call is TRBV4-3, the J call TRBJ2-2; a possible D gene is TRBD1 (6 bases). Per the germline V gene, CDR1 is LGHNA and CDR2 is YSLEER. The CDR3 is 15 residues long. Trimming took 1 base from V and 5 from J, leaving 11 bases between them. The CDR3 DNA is TGCGCCAGCAGCCAAGGAGGGGGAAGGACCGGGGAGCTGTTTTTT. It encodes CASSQGGGRTGELFF.

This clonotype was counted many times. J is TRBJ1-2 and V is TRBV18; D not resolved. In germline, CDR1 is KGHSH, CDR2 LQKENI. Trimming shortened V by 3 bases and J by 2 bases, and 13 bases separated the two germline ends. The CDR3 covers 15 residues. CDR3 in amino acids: CASSPTRKSNYGYTF. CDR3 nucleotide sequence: TGTGCCAGCTCACCCACGAGGAAGTCCAACTATGGCTACACCTTC.

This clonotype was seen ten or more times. CDR3 in amino acids: CASSSPRGANTGELFF. CDR3 bases: TGTGCCAGCAGCTCTCCGCGAGGCGCGAACACCGGGGAGCTGTTTTTT. V usage is TRBV7-2 and J usage is TRBJ2-2; no reliable D call. CDR3 length: 16 residues. Between the trimmed V and J ends, which lost 4 bases and 0 bases, there was a span of 12 bases. In germline, CDR1 is SGHTA, CDR2 FQGNSA. The full variable domain, with the rest looked up from reference TRBV7-2 and TRBJ2-2, is GAGVSQSPSNKVTEKGKDVELRCDPISGHTALYWYRQSLGQGLEFLIYFQGNSAPDKSGLPSDRFSAERTGGSVSTLTIQRTQQEDSAVYLCASSSPRGANTGELFFGEGSRLTVL.

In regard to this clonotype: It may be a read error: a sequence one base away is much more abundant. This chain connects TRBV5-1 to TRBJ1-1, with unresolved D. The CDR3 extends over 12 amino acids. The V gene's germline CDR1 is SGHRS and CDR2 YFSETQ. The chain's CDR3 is CDSGESRTEAFF. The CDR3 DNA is TGCGACAGCGGGGAGAGTCGGACTGAAGCTTTCTTT.

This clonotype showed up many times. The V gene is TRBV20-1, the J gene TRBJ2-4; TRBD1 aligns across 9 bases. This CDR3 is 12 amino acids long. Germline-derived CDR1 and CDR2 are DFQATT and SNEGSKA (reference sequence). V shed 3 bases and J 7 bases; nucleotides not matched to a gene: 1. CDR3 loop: CSASGTGNIQYF. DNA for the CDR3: TGCAGTGCTAGCGGGACAGGGAACATTCAGTACTTC.

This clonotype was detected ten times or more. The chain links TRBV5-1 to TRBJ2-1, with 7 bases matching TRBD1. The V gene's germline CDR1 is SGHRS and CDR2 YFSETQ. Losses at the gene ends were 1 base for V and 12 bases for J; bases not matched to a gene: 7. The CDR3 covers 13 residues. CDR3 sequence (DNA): TGCGCCAGCAGCTTGTCCCTCGCAGGGGGGCAGTTCTTC. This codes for CASSLSLAGGQFF.

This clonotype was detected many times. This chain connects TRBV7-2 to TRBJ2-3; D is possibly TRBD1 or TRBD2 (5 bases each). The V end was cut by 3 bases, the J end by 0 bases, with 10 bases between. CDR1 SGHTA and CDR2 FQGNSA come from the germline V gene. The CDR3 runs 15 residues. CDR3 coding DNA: TGTGCCAGCAGCTTCCGGGGCCCTAGCACAGATACGCAGTATTTT. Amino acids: CASSFRGPSTDTQYF.